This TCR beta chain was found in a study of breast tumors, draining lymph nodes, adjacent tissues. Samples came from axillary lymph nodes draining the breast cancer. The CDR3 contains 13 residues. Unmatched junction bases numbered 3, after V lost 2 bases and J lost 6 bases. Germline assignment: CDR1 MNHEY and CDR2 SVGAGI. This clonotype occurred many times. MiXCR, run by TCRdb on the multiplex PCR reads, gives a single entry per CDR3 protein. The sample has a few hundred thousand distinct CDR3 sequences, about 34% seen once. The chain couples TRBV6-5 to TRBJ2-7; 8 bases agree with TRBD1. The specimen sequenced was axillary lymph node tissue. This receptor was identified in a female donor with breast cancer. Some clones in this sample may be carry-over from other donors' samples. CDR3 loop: CASSYARGLEQYF. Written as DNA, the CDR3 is TGTGCCAGCAGTTACGCCAGGGGGCTCGAGCAGTACTTC.